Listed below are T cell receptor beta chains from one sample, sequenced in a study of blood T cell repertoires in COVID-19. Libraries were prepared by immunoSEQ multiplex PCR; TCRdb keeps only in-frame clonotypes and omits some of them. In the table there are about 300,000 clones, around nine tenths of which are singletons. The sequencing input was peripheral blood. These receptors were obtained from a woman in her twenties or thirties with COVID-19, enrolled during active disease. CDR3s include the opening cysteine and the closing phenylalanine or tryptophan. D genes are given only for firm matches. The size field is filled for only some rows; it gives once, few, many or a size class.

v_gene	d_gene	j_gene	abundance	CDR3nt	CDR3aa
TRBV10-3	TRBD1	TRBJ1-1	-	TGTGCCATCACCACGACAGGGACGAACACTGAAGCTTTCTTT	CAITTTGTNTEAFF
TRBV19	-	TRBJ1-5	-	TGTGCCAGTAGTATTACGGGATCCGAGGCATATCAGCCCCAGCATTTT	CASSITGSEAYQPQHF
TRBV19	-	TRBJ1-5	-	TGTGCCAGTAGTTTGGGTCAGGATAATCAGCCCCAGCATTTT	CASSLGQDNQPQHF
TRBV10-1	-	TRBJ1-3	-	TGCGCCAGCGACATCTCTGGAAACACCATATATTTT	CASDISGNTIYF
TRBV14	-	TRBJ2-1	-	TGTGCCAGCAGCCCCCCAATGAGGCAGTTCTTC	CASSPPMRQFF
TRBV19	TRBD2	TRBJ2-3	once	TGTGCCAGTAGTTTGGGAGGCGGGGGGCCTATAATATATACGCAGTATTTT	CASSLGGGGPIIYTQYF
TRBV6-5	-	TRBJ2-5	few	TGTGCCAGTGGGGGGGGGCAGGATCAAGAGACCCAGTACTTC	CASGGGQDQETQYF
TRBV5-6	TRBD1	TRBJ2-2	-	TGTGCCAGCAGCTGGACAGGGAGTCGCACCGGGGAGCTGTTTTTT	CASSWTGSRTGELFF
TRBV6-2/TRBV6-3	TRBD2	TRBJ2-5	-	TGTGCCAGCAGCTTGGGACTAGCGGGGGGGATCCAGTACTTC	CASSLGLAGGIQYF
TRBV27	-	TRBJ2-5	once	TGTGCCAGCAGCCCCGGGGGAGAGACCCAGTACTTC	CASSPGGETQYF
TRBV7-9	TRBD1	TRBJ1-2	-	TGTGCCAGCAGCTTAGGGACAGGGGGCGCCGCTGGCTACACCTTC	CASSLGTGGAAGYTF
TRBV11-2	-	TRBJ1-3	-	TGTGCCAGCAGCTTAGTCTCTCCTTCTTCTGGAAACACCATATATTTT	CASSLVSPSSGNTIYF
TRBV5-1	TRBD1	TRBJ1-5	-	TGCGCCAGCAGCTTGGGGGGACAGCCCAATCAGCCCCAGCATTTT	CASSLGGQPNQPQHF
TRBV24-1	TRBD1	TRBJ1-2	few	TGTGCCACCAGTCGGACAGGGTCTCCGGCGGGAGGCTACACCTTC	CATSRTGSPAGGYTF
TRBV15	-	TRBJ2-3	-	TGTGCCACCAGCACCGACACGCGCACAGATACGCAGTATTTT	CATSTDTRTDTQYF
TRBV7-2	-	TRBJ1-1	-	TGTGCCAGCAGCCCGCCCGCGGGACCTGAAGCTTTCTTT	CASSPPAGPEAFF
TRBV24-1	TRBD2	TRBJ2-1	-	TGTGCCACCAGTGATTTAACTAGCGGGGGGATGGAGCAGTTCTTC	CATSDLTSGGMEQFF
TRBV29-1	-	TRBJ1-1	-	TGCAGCGTCCCGGGGGAGGACACTGAAGCTTTCTTT	CSVPGEDTEAFF
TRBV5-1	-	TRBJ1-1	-	TGCGCCAGCAGCTTTACAGGGTGGGACACTGAAGCTTTCTTT	CASSFTGWDTEAFF
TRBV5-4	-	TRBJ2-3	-	TGTGCCAGCAGCTTGGCGACAGGTCTAGATACGCAGTATTTT	CASSLATGLDTQYF
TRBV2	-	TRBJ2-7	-	TGTGCCAGCAGAGCGGGCCCCTACGAGCAGTACTTC	CASRAGPYEQYF
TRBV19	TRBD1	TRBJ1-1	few	TGTGCCAGTAGTGATGACAGGGCGGTAAATACTGAAGCTTTCTTT	CASSDDRAVNTEAFF
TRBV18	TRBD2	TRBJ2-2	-	TGTGCCAGCTCGCTCGGGCCGGGAGGCACCGGGGAGCTGTTTTTT	CASSLGPGGTGELFF
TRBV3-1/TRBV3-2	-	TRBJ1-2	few	TGTGCCAGCAGCCAAAACAGCAACTATGGCTACACCTTC	CASSQNSNYGYTF
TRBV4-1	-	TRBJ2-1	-	TGCGCCAGCAGCCAAGATCAGTTCTCCTACAATGAGCAGTTCTTC	CASSQDQFSYNEQFF
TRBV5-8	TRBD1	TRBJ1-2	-	TGTGCCAGCCTCCGGACAGGGAGCGGCTACACCTTC	CASLRTGSGYTF
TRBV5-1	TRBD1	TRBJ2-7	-	TGCGCCAGCAGCCTATCCGGGACAGCCAAGTCCTACGAGCAGTACTTC	CASSLSGTAKSYEQYF
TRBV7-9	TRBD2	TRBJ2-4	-	TGTGCCAGCAGCTTAGGTTCTAGCGGGGGCCCTTTAGCCAAAAACATTCAGTACTTC	CASSLGSSGGPLAKNIQYF
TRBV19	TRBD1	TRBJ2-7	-	TGTGCCAGTAGTACCCAACAGGGGGCAGGAGGTTCTGGAGAGCAGTACTTC	CASSTQQGAGGSGEQYF
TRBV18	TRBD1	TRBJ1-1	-	TGTGCCAGCTCCTTGGGACAGGGAAACACTGAAGCTTTCTTT	CASSLGQGNTEAFF
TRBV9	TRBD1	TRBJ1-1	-	TGTGCCAGCAGCCTCACAGGGGGCACTGAAGCTTTCTTT	CASSLTGGTEAFF
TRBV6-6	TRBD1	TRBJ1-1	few	TGTGCCAGCAGTACGAAACAGGGGATTAGTGACACTGAAGCTTTCTTT	CASSTKQGISDTEAFF
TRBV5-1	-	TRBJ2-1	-	TGCGCCAGCAGACTCAGGGATGAGCAGTTCTTC	CASRLRDEQFF
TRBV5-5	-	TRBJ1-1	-	TGTGCCAGCAGCTTGGGGACAGCAAGCACTGAAGCTTTCTTT	CASSLGTASTEAFF
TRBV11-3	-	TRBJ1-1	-	TGTGCCAGCAGCTTGCGGCTGAGTGGCACTGAAGCTTTCTTT	CASSLRLSGTEAFF
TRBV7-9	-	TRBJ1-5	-	TGTGCCAGCAGCAAAGGGGCGAATCAGCCCCAGCATTTT	CASSKGANQPQHF
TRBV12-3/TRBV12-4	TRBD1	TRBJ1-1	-	TGTGCCAGCAGTTACAGGGGGCCCACTGAAGCTTTCTTT	CASSYRGPTEAFF
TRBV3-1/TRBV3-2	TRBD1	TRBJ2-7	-	TGTGCCAGCAGCCAAGACCTTTCAACAGGGGGTTTTTACGAGCAGTACTTC	CASSQDLSTGGFYEQYF
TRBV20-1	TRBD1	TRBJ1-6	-	TGCAGTGCTAGTAGTACAGGGGCTGAATATAATTCACCCCTCCACTTT	CSASSTGAEYNSPLHF
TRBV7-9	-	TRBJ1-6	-	TGTGCCAGCAGGGAATTAACAGTAAATTCACCCCTCCACTTT	CASRELTVNSPLHF
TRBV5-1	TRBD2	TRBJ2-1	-	TGCGCCAGCAGCTTGGCGCAGCGGGGTTCTTACAATGAGCAGTTCTTC	CASSLAQRGSYNEQFF
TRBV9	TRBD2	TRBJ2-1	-	TGTGCCAGCAGCGACCAACGGAGGGGACTAGCGGGGGGCCGACCCTACAATGAGCAGTTCTTC	CASSDQRRGLAGGRPYNEQFF
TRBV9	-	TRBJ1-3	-	TGTGCCAGCGCGGCTGGCCAAAACACCATATATTTT	CASAAGQNTIYF
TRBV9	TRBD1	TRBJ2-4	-	TGTGCCAGCAGCGTCAGTGGGACAGGGTTCCGAAACATTCAGTACTTC	CASSVSGTGFRNIQYF
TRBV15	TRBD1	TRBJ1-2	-	TGTGCCACCAGCAGGGCCACAGGGGGCTATGGCTACACCTTC	CATSRATGGYGYTF
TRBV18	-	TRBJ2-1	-	TGTGCCAGCTCCGCCGTAGGAACGGGGGGCGGCAATGAGCAGTTCTTC	CASSAVGTGGGNEQFF
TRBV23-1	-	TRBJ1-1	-	TGCGCCAGCAGCCGAACCAGAGGGGCGGGACCCCCCGTCGGGACTGAAGCTTTCTTT	CASSRTRGAGPPVGTEAFF
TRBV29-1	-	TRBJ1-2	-	TGCAGCGTTCTTCCATGGGGGGGCTATGGCTACACCTTC	CSVLPWGGYGYTF